These 9 T cell receptor beta chains came from one sample sequenced in a study of PD-L1 blockade in urothelial cancer. Produced via immunoSEQ multiplex PCR; TCRdb's table is partial and in-frame only. The sample has 45,000 to 55,000 clones, approximately 88% seen once. Time point described: pretreatment peripheral blood. This specimen was PBMCs, taken around atezolizumab (anti-PD-L1) treatment. The receptors derive from a man aged 50 to 59 with urothelial cancer.

This rearrangement joins TRBV25-1 to TRBJ2-3; unclear D gene. Trimming cost V 6 bases and J 2 bases, with 12 bases left between them. The CDR3 consists of 14 residues. Per germline, CDR1 MGHDK and CDR2 SYGVNS. CDR3 sequence: CASSASHPTDTQYF. The CDR3, as DNA: TGTGCCAGCAGCGCGTCCCACCCCACAGATACGCAGTATTTT.

Notes on this clone: Other DNA sequences in the sample encode the same CDR3. This chain joins TRBV4-2 and TRBJ1-5, with 7 nucleotides matching TRBD1. This CDR3 has 15 amino acids. Germline V CDR1 and CDR2: LGHNA, YNFKEQ. The V and J ends lost 0 bases and 4 bases, in that order; junction bases with no gene match: 3. The CDR3 nucleotides read TGTGCCAGCAGCCAAGATGCAGGGGGAAATCAGCCCCAGCATTTT. Protein: CASSQDAGGNQPQHF.

V gene TRBV19 combines with J gene TRBJ1-5; D might be TRBD1 (5 bases). V lost 3 bases to trimming and J lost 1 base, with 10 bases between them. Germline values: CDR1 LNHDA, CDR2 SQIVND (reference sequence). CDR3 length: 15 residues. In DNA form, the CDR3 reads TGTGCCAGTAGTATGTCAGGGATAAGCAATCAGCCCCAGCATTTT. As protein: CASSMSGISNQPQHF.

This chain connects TRBV2 to TRBJ1-5; the D gene is possibly TRBD1 (5 bases). The CDR3 is 12 amino acids. Germline lookup yields CDR1 SNHLY and CDR2 FYNNEI. Trimming pared 1 base from V and 13 bases from J, leaving 11 bases between. CDR3 residues: CASSEGEGVQHF. CDR3 sequence (DNA): TGTGCCAGCAGTGAAGGTGAAGGGGTGCAGCATTTT.

This chain uses TRBV28 with TRBJ1-5; D is ambiguous. V shed 5 bases and J shed 3 bases, with 11 bases lying between them. This CDR3 has 14 residues. CDR1 is MDHEN and CDR2 is SYDVKM in the germline V gene. As DNA, the CDR3 is TGTGCCAGCAGTACTAGAATGGTCAATCAGCCCCAGCATTTT. Amino acids: CASSTRMVNQPQHF.

The genes are TRBV28 and TRBJ1-5; D uncertain. This CDR3 comprises 13 residues. The ends were cut back, 3 bases at V and 5 bases at J, with 8 bases in the middle. Germline V gene sequence: CDR1 MDHEN, CDR2 SYDVKM. The CDR3 bases are TGTGCCAGCAGTTTGGAACTATATCAGCCCCAGCATTTT. Translating gives CASSLELYQPQHF.

The chain links TRBV19 to TRBJ2-1, with 12 nucleotides matching TRBD2. This CDR3 comprises 16 residues. Germline loops: CDR1 LNHDA, CDR2 SQIVND (reference sequence). The V segment lost 5 bases and the J segment 8 bases; nucleotides outside the gene matches: 10. This CDR3 reads CASSPLAGGIVYEQFF. The CDR3 region has the DNA TGTGCCAGTAGTCCCCTAGCGGGGGGGATCGTCTATGAGCAGTTCTTC.

This sequence joins TRBV9 and TRBJ2-7; D unclear. This CDR3 comprises 14 residues. V lost 0 bases and J lost 2, with 9 bases in between. The germline V gene has CDR1 SGDLS and CDR2 YYNGEE. This chain's CDR3 is CASSVGLVPYEQYF. The DNA for the CDR3 is TGTGCCAGCAGCGTAGGCCTAGTCCCCTACGAGCAGTACTTC.

The chain is built from TRBV30 and TRBJ2-4; tentative D call: TRBD1 (5 bases). The CDR3 extends over 19 amino acids. Trimming removed 3 bases from V and 0 bases from J, with 24 bases in between. The V gene's germline CDR1 is GTSNPN and CDR2 SVGIG (reference sequence). The CDR3 nucleotides read TGTGCCTGGAGCGAGCGATTAGGCAGGGCAGTTCTAGCCAAAAACATTCAGTACTTC. This sequence encodes CAWSERLGRAVLAKNIQYF.